Sequencing of this T cell receptor beta chain was carried out in a study of PD-1 blockade in classical Hodgkin lymphoma. Sequencing was performed with immunoSEQ multiplex PCR; in TCRdb, only in-frame clones are kept and a portion is missing. The table lists over 75,000 clones, 90% of them singletons. Time point denoted: cycle 4 day 1 (C4D1), after about 6 weeks of nivolumab. Every patient was affected by relapse after autologous stem cell transplantation, while exposure to brentuximab vedotin was not uniform. Study-level points and caveats: Newly diagnosed patients reportedly trailed healthy donors in baseline TCR diversity. Complete responders' diversity at baseline resembled that of newly diagnosed patients.

This CDR3 region has 15 residues. Germline CDR1 reads SGHDT; CDR2 reads YYEEEE. The ends lost 1 base at V and 7 bases at J; junction bases unmatched: 6. About this clone: Antigen unknown.

The sequence was obtained from a human donor with classical Hodgkin lymphoma. V and J are TRBV5-6 and TRBJ2-5; 11 nucleotides line up with TRBD2. This specimen consisted of peripheral blood mononuclear cells (PBMCs), obtained before the fourth cycle of nivolumab. CDR3 sequence reads: CASSLRLAGLGTQYF. The CDR3 nucleotides are TGTGCCAGCAGCTTGCGACTAGCGGGGCTTGGGACCCAGTACTTC.